This T cell receptor (beta chain) was profiled in a study of T cell repertoires in cytomegalovirus infection. Whole-study context: Researchers turned to recently identified HLA-C-restricted CMV epitopes as well as well-studied HLA-B-restricted ones. Indications of both CMV infection and matching HLA type were provided by public TCR beta signatures.

Worth noting for this clonotype: The antigen remains undetermined.

Study results and limitations: Dominating the ex vivo response were TCR beta clonotypes that were CMV-specific and HLA-C-restricted. Adding up the frequency of public TCR beta families identified people who carried CMV plus the relevant HLA.

CDR1 is SQVTM, CDR2 ANQGSEA, per germline. J gave up 7 bases and V 5 bases, and 10 bases lay outside the gene matches. The CDR3 extends over 14 amino acids. TCRdb fed the reads into MiXCR, producing one record per CDR3 protein. The sample holds about 52,000 distinct CDR3 sequences; around 19% are singletons and the top ten take roughly 77%. This rearrangement joins TRBV29-1 to TRBJ1-4; 7 bases line up with TRBD1. The sequence was collected from a human donor in good health (CMV status not recorded). Some clones in this sample may be carry-over from other donors' samples. The sample here was CD8+ T cells from cultured PBMCs, taken from culture after CMV antigen stimulation. For the CDR3, the DNA is TGCAGCGTTCACTACAGGGGTAAGGGTGAAAAACTGTTTTTT. Amino acids: CSVHYRGKGEKLFF.